One sample yielded the 6 T cell receptor beta chains listed below, sequenced in a study of shared clonotypes between healthy human individuals. Naive-designated CD8 cells lacked CD45RO, were positively enriched for CCR7, and omitted terminally differentiated effector memory CD45RA+ cells. The table came from immunoSEQ multiplex PCR; TCRdb's copy has only in-frame clones and leaves some out. The table has millions of clones, approximately 94% seen once. The material sequenced was naive CD8+ T cells sorted from blood. The receptors come from a man in his late teens or twenties in good health.

A remark on this clone: Other DNA sequences in the sample encode the same CDR3. The chain employs TRBV7-9 and TRBJ1-2; D unclear. Germline assignment: CDR1 SEHNR and CDR2 FQNEAQ (reference sequence). The CDR3 covers 12 residues. V lost 1 base, J lost 5 bases, and 5 bases lay in between. CDR3 bases: TGTGCCAGCAGCTTAGTAGGGTATGGCTACACCTTC. Encoded protein: CASSLVGYGYTF.

This sequence joins TRBV19 and TRBJ2-5; 7 positions agree with TRBD1. This CDR3 spans 15 amino acids. Per the germline V gene, CDR1 is LNHDA and CDR2 is SQIVND (reference sequence). Germline trimming cut 6 bases from V and 3 bases from J; bases unmatched to any gene: 10. The CDR3 sequence is CASRSGTAFEETQYF. The CDR3 DNA reads as TGTGCCAGTAGATCCGGGACAGCCTTCGAAGAGACCCAGTACTTC.

The rearrangement links TRBV27 to TRBJ1-2; 8 bases map to TRBD1. Germline V gene sequence: CDR1 MNHEY, CDR2 SMNVEV (reference sequence). This CDR3 has 15 amino acids. V was clipped by 6 bases and J by 8 bases; unmatched bases: 14. CDR3 DNA sequence: TGTGCCAGCAGCTTAGAGGCCAGGGGGCAAGGGGGCTACACCTTC. Residues: CASSLEARGQGGYTF.

This chain connects TRBV27 to TRBJ2-5; D remains ambiguous. V lost 1 base to trimming and J lost 0 bases, with 6 bases between them. The CDR3 length is 14 residues. CDR1 is MNHEY, CDR2 SMNVEV, per germline (reference sequence). The CDR3 sequence: CASSLLSDQETQYF. The CDR3 DNA reads TGTGCCAGCAGTTTATTGTCAGACCAAGAGACCCAGTACTTC.

To note about this clone: The same CDR3 arises from other DNA sequences in this sample as well. This rearrangement joins TRBV6-5 to TRBJ2-3, with 11 bases identical to TRBD2. The V gene's germline CDR1 is MNHEY and CDR2 SVGAGI. The V and J ends lost 6 bases and 0 bases, in that order; junction bases with no gene match: 2. The CDR3 has 15 amino acids. CDR3: CASSLAGGSTDTQYF. The DNA for the CDR3 is TGTGCCAGCAGCCTAGCGGGGGGAAGCACAGATACGCAGTATTTT.

This clone showed up just once. This chain joins TRBV27 and TRBJ2-5, with TRBD2 identical over 13 bases. Losses at the gene ends were 7 bases for V and 0 bases for J; bases not matched to a gene: 5. The germline V gene has CDR1 MNHEY and CDR2 SMNVEV (reference sequence). The CDR3 spans 16 residues. CDR3 amino acids: CASTLTSGRYQETQYF. As DNA, the CDR3 is TGTGCCAGCACCCTGACTAGCGGGAGGTACCAAGAGACCCAGTACTTC.